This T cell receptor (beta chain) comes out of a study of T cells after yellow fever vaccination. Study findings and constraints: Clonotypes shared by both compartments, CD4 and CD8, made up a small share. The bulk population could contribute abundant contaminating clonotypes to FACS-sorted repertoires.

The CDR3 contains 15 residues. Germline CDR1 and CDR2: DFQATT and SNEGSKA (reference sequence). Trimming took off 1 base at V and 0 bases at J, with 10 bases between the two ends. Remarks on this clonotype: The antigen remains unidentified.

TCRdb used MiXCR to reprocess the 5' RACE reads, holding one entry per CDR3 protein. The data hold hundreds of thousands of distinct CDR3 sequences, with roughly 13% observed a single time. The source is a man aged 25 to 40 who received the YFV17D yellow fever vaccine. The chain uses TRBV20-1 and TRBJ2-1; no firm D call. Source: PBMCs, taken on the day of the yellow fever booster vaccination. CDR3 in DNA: TGCAGTGCTAGAGGCTCCTACCCCTCCTACAATGAGCAGTTCTTC. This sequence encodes CSARGSYPSYNEQFF.